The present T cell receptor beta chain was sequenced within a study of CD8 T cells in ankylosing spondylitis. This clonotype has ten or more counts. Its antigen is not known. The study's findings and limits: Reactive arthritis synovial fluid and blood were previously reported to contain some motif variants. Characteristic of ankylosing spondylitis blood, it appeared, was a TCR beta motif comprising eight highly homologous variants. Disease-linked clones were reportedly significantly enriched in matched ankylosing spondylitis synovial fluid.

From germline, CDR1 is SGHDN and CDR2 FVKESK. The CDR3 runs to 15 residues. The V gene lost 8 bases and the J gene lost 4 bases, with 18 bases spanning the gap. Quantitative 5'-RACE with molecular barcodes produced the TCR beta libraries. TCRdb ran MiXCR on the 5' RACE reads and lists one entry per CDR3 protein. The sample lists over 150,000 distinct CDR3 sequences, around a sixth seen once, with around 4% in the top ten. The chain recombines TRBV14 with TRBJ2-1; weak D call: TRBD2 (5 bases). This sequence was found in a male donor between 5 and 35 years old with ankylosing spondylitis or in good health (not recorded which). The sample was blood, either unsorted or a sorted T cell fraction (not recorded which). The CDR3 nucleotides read TGTGCCAGCGGTGAATCATTTCGGAGGTACAATGAGCAGTTCTTC. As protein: CASGESFRRYNEQFF.